The next 5 T cell receptor beta chains were all read from a single sample in a study of OX40 agonist ivuxolimab in advanced cancers. The repertoire was sequenced with immunoSEQ multiplex PCR; TCRdb's copy has only in-frame clones and lacks some. The repertoire holds more than 85,000 clones, with just over 90% as singletons. Here the sequenced sample was CD4+ or CD8+ T cells sorted from blood, taken in a trial of the OX40 agonist ivuxolimab. Receptors were obtained from an adult with an advanced solid tumor such as melanoma, head and neck, liver or kidney cancer.

The chain carries TRBV30 and TRBJ1-6, with 7 nucleotides matching TRBD1. The germline V gene encodes CDR1 GTSNPN and CDR2 SVGIG (reference sequence). CDR3 size: 18 residues. V shed 0 bases, J shed 5 bases, and the junction held 13 bases outside the gene matches. The CDR3 region has the DNA TGTGCCTGGAGTGTTTATTCCGGGACAGTTCTTAATAATTCACCCCTCCACTTT. Translation: CAWSVYSGTVLNNSPLHF.

The CDR3 loop is CASSPQGLTDTQYF. In nucleotides, the CDR3 is TGCGCCAGCAGCCCTCAGGGACTAACAGATACGCAGTATTTT. This chain links TRBV4-1 with TRBJ2-3, with 7 nucleotides matching TRBD2. Trimming cost V 4 bases and J 3 bases; bases outside gene matches: 4. The CDR3 spans 14 residues. Germline CDR1 and CDR2: MGHRA and YSYEKL.

The rearrangement links TRBV5-6 to TRBJ2-7, with 7 bases that match TRBD1. The length of the CDR3 is 15 residues. After removal of 2 bases from V and 6 bases from J, the junction contained 11 bases not matched to a gene. Germline V lookup: CDR1 SGHDT, CDR2 YYEEEE. CDR3 loop: CASSFRQGFTSEQYF. Written as DNA, the CDR3 is TGTGCCAGCAGCTTTCGACAGGGATTTACCTCCGAGCAGTACTTC.

This clone was seen a single time. The rearrangement joins TRBV9 to TRBJ2-3; perhaps D is TRBD1 or TRBD2 (6 bases each). CDR3 length: 13 amino acids. In germline, CDR1 is SGDLS, CDR2 YYNGEE. V lost 7 bases and J 2 bases, leaving 11 bases between the germline ends. DNA of the CDR3: TGTGCCAGCGGGGGGCAGTACACAGATACGCAGTATTTT. As protein: CASGGQYTDTQYF.

The chain employs TRBV4-2 and TRBJ1-5; 8 positions agree with TRBD1. This CDR3 region has 15 residues. Germline-derived CDR1 and CDR2 are LGHNA and YNFKEQ. V lost 3 bases and J lost 3; bases outside the gene matches: 4. The CDR3 region has the DNA TGTGCCAGCAGCCAGGCACAGGGGGACAATCAGCCCCAGCATTTT. Translated, it gives CASSQAQGDNQPQHF.